This T cell receptor beta chain was observed in a study of vaccination effects on CD4 cells after COVID-19. General study points: Marked clonal contraction of both clone types appeared late after vaccination.

The protocol was immunoSEQ multiplex PCR, while the TCRdb copy is restricted to in-frame clones and leaves out a portion. This table holds approximately 23,000 clones, roughly two thirds found once. This CDR3 is 13 amino acids long. CDR1 SGDLS and CDR2 YYNGEE come from the germline V gene. V lost 0 bases, J lost 1 base, and 4 bases lay in between. On this clone: Its antigen remains unknown.

Before sequencing, viral peptide pools were used by the ViraFEST assay to expand antigen-specific CD4+ T cells. It was after more than nine days of culture that CD4+ T cells were isolated. Each vaccine recipient was nucleocapsid antibody negative and had no prior SARS-CoV-2 infection. On day 3 and again on day 7, half the medium was replaced with IL-2 medium. The J gene is TRBJ1-1, the V gene TRBV9; no reliable D call. The sequence came from a human donor who received a COVID-19 vaccine. This sample comprised CD4+ T cells from PBMCs cultured with HCoV-NL63 spike peptides, obtained before COVID-19 vaccination. The CDR3 here is CASSVAANTEAFF. DNA for the CDR3: TGTGCCAGCAGCGTAGCGGCGAACACTGAAGCTTTCTTT.